The T cell receptor beta chain described here comes from a study of blood T cells in healthy people across ages. This clonotype was counted only a few times. Each sample yielded at least 6 million isolated PBMCs. Sample-barcoded 5' priming and a J-beta primer mix drove a second PCR of 7 to 11 cycles. Every cDNA molecule bore a tag from a template-switch adaptor containing 12 random nucleotides. TCRdb re-derived calls from the 5' RACE reads in MiXCR, one entry per CDR3 protein. This table has around 1,900,000 distinct CDR3 sequences, about two fifths appearing once. Trimming removed 0 bases from V and 7 bases from J; junction bases left unmatched: 4. The CDR3 runs 17 residues. The V gene's germline CDR1 is LNHNV and CDR2 YYDKDF (reference sequence).

This TCR came from a human donor in good health. The sequencing sample was made of blood. The chain recombines TRBV15 with TRBJ1-6, with TRBD1 identical over 12 bases. In DNA form, the CDR3 reads TGTGCCACCAGCAGAGAGATCGGGACAGGGGGCAATTCACCCCTCCACTTT. Its protein is CATSREIGTGGNSPLHF.